The clone carrying this T cell receptor beta chain turned up a few times. The data stem from a study of blood T cells in healthy people across ages. Together with a sample-barcoded 5' primer, a J-beta primer mix was included in a second PCR lasting roughly 7 to 11 cycles. Each cDNA was tagged by a template-switch adaptor containing 12 random nucleotides. In TCRdb, the 5' RACE reads were re-called with MiXCR into one record per CDR3 protein. The sample lists 550,000 to 750,000 distinct CDR3 sequences, approximately 21% seen once, with 3.6% in the top ten. The germline gives CDR1 LNHNV, CDR2 YYDKDF (reference sequence). This CDR3 has 15 amino acids.

This sequence originates from a man between 65 and 85 years old in good health. The chain employs TRBV15 and TRBJ2-5, with 11 nucleotides matching TRBD2. Matching the DNA end better, TRBJ2-1 makes the J call doubtful. Sequencing was carried out using blood. CDR3 nucleotide sequence: TGTGCCACCAGCAGAGAACTAGCGGGAGTCAATGAGCAGTTCTTC. It is translated as CATSRELAGVNEQFF.